These 26 T cell receptor beta chains came from one sample sequenced in a study of cytomegalovirus exposure and HLA in healthy donors. The PCR had 60 Vbeta and 13 Jbeta primers. The assay was immunoSEQ multiplex PCR, and TCRdb's table has in-frame clones only and misses some. This table has around 130,000 clones, roughly 84% appearing once. What was sequenced was PBMCs. The receptor set was obtained from a man aged 50 or older in good health and CMV-seronegative.

V and J are TRBV14 and TRBJ1-2; D is perhaps TRBD1 (5 bases). CDR3 length: 15 amino acids. Germline CDR1 and CDR2: SGHDN and FVKESK. The V gene lost 4 bases and the J gene lost 8 bases, with 20 bases spanning the gap. The CDR3 DNA reads TGTGCCAGCAGCCGAAACTTACAGGATCTATGGGGCTACACCTTC. Its protein product is CASSRNLQDLWGYTF.

The chain joins TRBV10-3 to TRBJ1-2, with 9 bases identical to TRBD1. The V segment lost 2 bases and the J segment 4 bases; nucleotides outside the gene matches: 2. The CDR3 spans 14 residues. CDR1 and CDR2 (germline): ENHRY, SYGVKD. The CDR3 region has the DNA TGTGCCATCAGTGAGGGGACAGGGCTCTATGGCTACACCTTC. Translation: CAISEGTGLYGYTF.

The chain employs TRBV4-2 and TRBJ1-6; D gene unclear. The germline V gene has CDR1 LGHNA and CDR2 YNFKEQ. V was pared by 0 bases and J by 0 bases, with 6 bases between. CDR3 length equals 16 residues. This CDR3 is CASSQEESSYNSPLHF. CDR3 nucleotide sequence: TGTGCCAGCAGCCAAGAGGAGAGCTCCTATAATTCACCCCTCCACTTT.

V and J are TRBV6-1 and TRBJ1-1; 10 bases are shared with TRBD1. The ends lost 5 bases at V and 8 bases at J; junction bases unmatched: 8. The V gene's germline CDR1 is MNHNS and CDR2 SASEGT. The CDR3 is 14 residues long. This CDR3 is CASSLRTGGEEAFF. The CDR3 DNA reads TGTGCCAGCAGTCTCCGGACAGGGGGGGAAGAAGCTTTCTTT.

This chain joins TRBV11-2 and TRBJ1-1, with a tentative D call TRBD1 (6 bases). Germline-derived CDR1 and CDR2 are SGHAT and FQNNGV. This CDR3 region has 15 residues. V gave up 6 bases and J gave up 0 bases, with 14 bases separating them. In nucleotides, the CDR3 is TGTGCCAGCAGAAAGCCGGGACATTTGAACACTGAAGCTTTCTTT. As protein: CASRKPGHLNTEAFF.

The chain uses TRBV7-9 and TRBJ2-5, with TRBD2 identical over 8 bases. The CDR3 contains 15 residues. After removal of 2 bases from V and 4 bases from J, the junction contained 6 bases not matched to a gene. CDR1 SEHNR and CDR2 FQNEAQ come from the germline V gene (reference sequence). The CDR3 region is CASSLRAGEGETQYF. The CDR3 coding sequence is TGTGCCAGCAGCTTAAGAGCGGGGGAGGGAGAGACCCAGTACTTC.

V gene TRBV7-9 combines with J gene TRBJ1-5, with 7 bases aligning to TRBD1. This CDR3 spans 15 amino acids. Germline lookup yields CDR1 SEHNR and CDR2 FQNEAQ (reference sequence). J lost 7 bases, V lost 5 bases, and 11 bases had no gene match. CDR3 amino acids: CASSDITGEHQPQHF. Written as DNA, the CDR3 is TGTGCCAGCAGCGACATAACAGGGGAACACCAGCCCCAGCATTTT.

With regard to this clone: Germline and junction disagree at one end, which may indicate a read error. The rearrangement links TRBV7-7 to TRBJ1-1; TRBD1 might be the D (5 bases). Germline assignment: CDR1 SSHAT and CDR2 FNYEAQ (reference sequence). The CDR3 extends over 17 amino acids. The CDR3 DNA reads TGTGCTAGCAGCTTATTTCACGTAGGGGCGCGGAACACTGAAGCTTTCTTT. Amino acid sequence: CASSLFHVGARNTEAFF.

This clone has just a few counts. This sequence joins TRBV5-4 and TRBJ1-1, with 9 bases fitting TRBD1. CDR1 and CDR2 from the germline V gene are SGHNT and YYREEE (reference sequence). The CDR3 extends over 13 amino acids. V lost 3 bases and J lost 3; bases outside the gene matches: 0. This chain's CDR3 is CASSWTGDTEAFF. The DNA of the CDR3 is TGTGCCAGCAGCTGGACAGGGGACACTGAAGCTTTCTTT.

The chain couples TRBV5-1 to TRBJ2-7; 13 bases map to TRBD2. This CDR3 has 14 residues. V lost 5 bases and J lost 5; bases outside the gene matches: 4. CDR1 is SGHRS, CDR2 YFSETQ, per germline. This chain's CDR3 is CASRTSGGRNEQYF. The CDR3 nucleotides are TGCGCCAGCAGGACTAGCGGGGGGCGGAACGAGCAGTACTTC.

The chain joins TRBV2 to TRBJ2-7; a weak D match, TRBD1 (6 bases). CDR3 length equals 13 residues. Germline CDR1 reads SNHLY; CDR2 reads FYNNEI. V shed 7 bases and J shed 4 bases, with 14 bases lying between them. CDR3: CASNRVDEYEQYF. The CDR3 DNA is TGTGCCAGCAACAGGGTGGATGAGTACGAGCAGTACTTC.

This clone was counted once. J is TRBJ2-7 and V is TRBV4-1; D is possibly TRBD2 (5 bases). The ends were cut back, 4 bases at V and 2 bases at J, with 12 bases in the middle. The germline V gene encodes CDR1 MGHRA and CDR2 YSYEKL. There are 14 residues in the CDR3. In nucleotides, the CDR3 is TGCGCCAGCAGCCGAGGAGCGGTTACCTACGAGCAGTACTTC. Translation: CASSRGAVTYEQYF.

The rearrangement uses TRBV10-1 and TRBJ2-5; 7 positions match TRBD1. Germline V lookup: CDR1 WNHNN, CDR2 SYGVQD (reference sequence). CDR3 length equals 14 residues. Trimming removed 3 bases from V and 2 bases from J; junction bases left unmatched: 3. CDR3 nucleotide sequence: TGCGCCAGCAGTGACCGGGACAGTCAAGAGACCCAGTACTTC. This gives the protein CASSDRDSQETQYF.

The chain combines TRBV4-1 with TRBJ1-3, with TRBD1 matching over 7 bases. The CDR3 has 17 residues. Germline lookup yields CDR1 MGHRA and CDR2 YSYEKL. The ends lost 0 bases at V and 2 bases at J; junction bases unmatched: 7. Here the CDR3 reads CASSQEGQGVAGNTIYF. The CDR3 nucleotides are TGCGCCAGCAGCCAAGAGGGCCAGGGGGTTGCTGGAAACACCATATATTTT.

This clone has just one count. The V call is TRBV9, the J call TRBJ1-3; TRBD1 matches 7 bases. Germline V gene sequence: CDR1 SGDLS, CDR2 YYNGEE. This CDR3 is built from 15 residues. The V and J ends lost 4 bases and 3 bases, in that order; junction bases with no gene match: 7. CDR3 DNA: TGTGCCAGCAGCCCCAGGGACAGTGGTGGAAACACCATATATTTT. Translation: CASSPRDSGGNTIYF.

In nucleotides, the CDR3 is TGTGCCAGTACCTTACAGGGAGAAAGGGCTGAAGCTTTCTTT. As protein: CASTLQGERAEAFF. V is TRBV19 and J is TRBJ1-1; maybe TRBD1 (6 bases). The CDR3 is made up of 14 amino acids. From germline, CDR1 is LNHDA and CDR2 SQIVND (reference sequence). V lost 7 bases, J lost 6 bases, and 18 bases lay in between.

This rearrangement joins TRBV18 to TRBJ1-2; D may be TRBD1 (5 bases). Trimming left V 2 bases short and J 8 bases short, with 12 bases between. Germline assignment: CDR1 KGHSH and CDR2 LQKENI. This CDR3 comprises 13 residues. Here the CDR3 reads CASSPADIRGYTF. CDR3 bases: TGTGCCAGCTCACCAGCGGACATTAGAGGCTACACCTTC.

This chain joins TRBV19 and TRBJ1-5, with a weak D call TRBD1 (5 bases). Germline CDR1 reads LNHDA; CDR2 reads SQIVND (reference sequence). Trimming stripped 3 bases from V and 6 bases from J, with 15 bases between. The CDR3 runs 15 residues. CDR3 sequence: CASSIYGRARQPQHF. In nucleotides, the CDR3 is TGTGCCAGTAGTATCTACGGCAGGGCACGTCAGCCCCAGCATTTT.

Note on this clone: Other DNA sequences in the sample encode the same CDR3. The CDR3 bases are TGTGCCAGCAGTGTGGACAGGGGTGGTCAGCCCCAGCATTTT. Residues: CASSVDRGGQPQHF. This chain uses TRBV6-1 with TRBJ1-5; 9 bases align to TRBD1. The CDR3 loop spans 14 amino acids. Looked up from germline, CDR1 is MNHNS and CDR2 is SASEGT. With V trimmed by 4 bases and J by 6 bases, 4 bases remained unmatched.

The genes are TRBV30 and TRBJ1-1, with D possibly TRBD1 on 6 matching bases. The ends were cut back, 6 bases at V and 2 bases at J, with 16 bases in the middle. The germline gives CDR1 GTSNPN, CDR2 SVGIG (reference sequence). This CDR3 comprises 14 residues. The chain's CDR3 is CACPSGELNTEAFF. The CDR3 nucleotides are TGTGCCTGCCCCTCAGGGGAGCTAAACACTGAAGCTTTCTTT.

This clone has more than one count but fewer than ten. This sequence joins TRBV7-9 and TRBJ2-1; weak D call: TRBD1 (7 bases). Per germline, CDR1 SEHNR and CDR2 FQNEAQ (reference sequence). V lost 5 bases, J lost 11 bases, and 13 bases lay in between. The CDR3 loop spans 12 amino acids. CDR3 amino acids: CASSGGTVQQFF. The DNA for the CDR3 is TGTGCCAGCAGCGGGGGGACAGTCCAGCAGTTCTTC. Together with reference TRBV7-9 and TRBJ2-1, the CDR3 gives the full variable domain: DTGVSQNPRHKITKRGQNVTFRCDPISEHNRLYWYRQTLGQGPEFLTYFQNEAQLEKSRLLSDRFSAERPKGSFSTLEIQRTEQGDSAMYLCASSGGTVQQFFGPGTRLTVL.

CDR3 nucleotides: TGTGCCAGCAGTCCGACAGACAATGAGCAGTTCTTC. Protein: CASSPTDNEQFF. V and J are TRBV27 and TRBJ2-1; possibly TRBD1 for D (5 bases). V dropped 5 bases and J dropped 5 bases, with 7 bases sitting between them. Germline lookup yields CDR1 MNHEY and CDR2 SMNVEV (reference sequence). CDR3 length: 12 residues.

The genes are TRBV27 and TRBJ2-1, with TRBD1 as a possible D gene (6 bases). The length of the CDR3 is 12 residues. V lost 5 bases and J lost 8, with 10 bases in between. Germline V gives CDR1 MNHEY, CDR2 SMNVEV (reference sequence). The CDR3 here is CASSIQGDEQFF. CDR3 bases: TGTGCCAGCAGTATACAGGGTGATGAGCAGTTCTTC.

This clone is a singleton in its sample. V and J are TRBV29-1 and TRBJ2-7, with a possible D match to TRBD1 (7 bases). Trimming pared 6 bases from V and 2 bases from J, leaving 14 bases between. Germline CDR1 SQVTM, CDR2 ANQGSEA. The CDR3 totals 13 residues. This chain's CDR3 is CSVGGTVTYEQYF. The CDR3 nucleotides read TGCAGCGTAGGGGGGACAGTGACCTACGAGCAGTACTTC.

This chain links TRBV10-2 with TRBJ2-1; 8 bases match TRBD2. The CDR3 sequence is 14 residues long. CDR1 is WSHSY and CDR2 is SAAADI in the germline V gene. The V segment lost 3 bases and the J segment 6 bases; nucleotides outside the gene matches: 4. CDR3 bases: TGCGCCAGCAGTGAACTAGCGGCAAGCAATGAGCAGTTCTTC. Its protein product is CASSELAASNEQFF.

The V call is TRBV4-2, the J call TRBJ2-7; D is possibly TRBD2 (5 bases). V was pared by 3 bases and J by 4 bases, with 13 bases between. The CDR3 consists of 14 residues. The germline gives CDR1 LGHNA, CDR2 YNFKEQ. The CDR3 DNA is TGTGCCAGCAGCCAGGACGGGGTTGGGTACGAGCAGTACTTC. Amino acid sequence: CASSQDGVGYEQYF.